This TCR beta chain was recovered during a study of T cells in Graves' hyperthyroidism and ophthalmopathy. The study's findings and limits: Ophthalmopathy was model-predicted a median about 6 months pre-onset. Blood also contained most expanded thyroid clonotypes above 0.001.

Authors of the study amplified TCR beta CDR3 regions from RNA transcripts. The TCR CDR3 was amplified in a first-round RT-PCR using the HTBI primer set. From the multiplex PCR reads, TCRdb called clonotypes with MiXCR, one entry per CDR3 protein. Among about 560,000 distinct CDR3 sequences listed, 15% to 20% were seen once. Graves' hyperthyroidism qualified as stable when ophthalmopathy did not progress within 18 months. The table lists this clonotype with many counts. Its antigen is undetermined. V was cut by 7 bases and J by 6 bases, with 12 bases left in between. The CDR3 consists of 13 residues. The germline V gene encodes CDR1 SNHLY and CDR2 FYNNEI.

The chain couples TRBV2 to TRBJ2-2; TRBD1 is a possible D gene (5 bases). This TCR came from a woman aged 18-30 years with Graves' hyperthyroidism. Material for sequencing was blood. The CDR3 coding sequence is TGTGCCAGCACCGAAGGGGTAGCCGGGGAGCTGTTTTTT. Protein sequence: CASTEGVAGELFF.